The sequence of this T cell receptor beta chain was determined in a study of radiotherapy plus CTLA-4 blockade in lung cancer. Per the germline V gene, CDR1 is WSHSY and CDR2 is SAAADI. V shed 4 bases, J shed 5 bases, and the junction held 6 bases outside the gene matches. The CDR3 runs to 15 residues. Generated by immunoSEQ multiplex PCR, the TCRdb table keeps only in-frame clones and is missing some. The sample lists 60,000 to 85,000 clones, about 88% occurring once. This receptor was obtained from a human donor with non-small cell lung cancer who had stable disease on radiotherapy plus ipilimumab. The material sequenced was peripheral blood, taken from a patient treated with radiotherapy plus ipilimumab. The genes are TRBV10-2 and TRBJ2-5; TRBD2 agrees at 11 bases. This CDR3 reads CASSVIAGGGETQYF. As DNA, the CDR3 is TGCGCCAGCAGTGTAATAGCGGGAGGGGGGGAGACCCAGTACTTC.